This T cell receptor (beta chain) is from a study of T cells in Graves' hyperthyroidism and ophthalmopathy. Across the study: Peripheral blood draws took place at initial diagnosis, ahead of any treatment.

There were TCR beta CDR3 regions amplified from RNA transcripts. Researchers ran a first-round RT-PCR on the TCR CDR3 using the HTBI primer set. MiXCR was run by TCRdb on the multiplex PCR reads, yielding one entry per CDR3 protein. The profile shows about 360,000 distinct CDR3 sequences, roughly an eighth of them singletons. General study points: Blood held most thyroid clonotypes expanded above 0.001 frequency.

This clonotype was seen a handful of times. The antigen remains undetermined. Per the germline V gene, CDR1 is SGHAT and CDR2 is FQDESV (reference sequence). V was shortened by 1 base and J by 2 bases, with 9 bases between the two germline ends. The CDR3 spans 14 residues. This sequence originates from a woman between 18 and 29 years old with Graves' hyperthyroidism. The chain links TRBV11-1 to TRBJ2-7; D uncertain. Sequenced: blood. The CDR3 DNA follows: TGTGCCAGCAGCTTAGGACCAGCCACCTACGAGCAGTACTTC. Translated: CASSLGPATYEQYF.